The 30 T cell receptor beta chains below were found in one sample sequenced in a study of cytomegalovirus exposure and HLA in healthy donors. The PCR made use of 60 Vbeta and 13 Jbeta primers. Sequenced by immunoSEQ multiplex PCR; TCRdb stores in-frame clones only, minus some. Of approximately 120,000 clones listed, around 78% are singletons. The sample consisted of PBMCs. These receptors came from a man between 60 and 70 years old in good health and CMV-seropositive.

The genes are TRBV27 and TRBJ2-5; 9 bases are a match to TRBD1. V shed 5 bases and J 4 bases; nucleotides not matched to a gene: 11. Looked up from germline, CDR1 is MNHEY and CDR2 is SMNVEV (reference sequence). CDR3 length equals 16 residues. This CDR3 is CASSPGTGKTAETQYF. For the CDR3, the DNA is TGTGCCAGCAGTCCAGGGACAGGGAAAACCGCAGAGACCCAGTACTTC.

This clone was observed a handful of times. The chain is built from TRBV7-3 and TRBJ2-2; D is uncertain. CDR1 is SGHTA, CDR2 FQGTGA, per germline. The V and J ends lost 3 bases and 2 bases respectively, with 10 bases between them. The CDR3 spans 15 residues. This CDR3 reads CASSFGGFNTGELFF. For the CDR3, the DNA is TGTGCCAGCAGCTTCGGCGGTTTTAACACCGGGGAGCTGTTTTTT.

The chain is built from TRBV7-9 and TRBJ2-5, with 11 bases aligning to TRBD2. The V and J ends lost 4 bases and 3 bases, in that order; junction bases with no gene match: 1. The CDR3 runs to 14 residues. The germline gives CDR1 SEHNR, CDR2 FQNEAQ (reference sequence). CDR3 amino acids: CASSWGLAEETQYF. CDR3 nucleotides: TGTGCCAGCAGCTGGGGACTAGCGGAAGAGACCCAGTACTTC.

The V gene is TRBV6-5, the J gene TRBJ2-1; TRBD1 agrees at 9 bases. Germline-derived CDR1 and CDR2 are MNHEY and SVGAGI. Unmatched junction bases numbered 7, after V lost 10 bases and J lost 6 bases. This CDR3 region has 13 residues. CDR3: CATTGGWGNEQFF. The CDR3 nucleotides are TGTGCCACTACAGGGGGCTGGGGCAATGAGCAGTTCTTC.

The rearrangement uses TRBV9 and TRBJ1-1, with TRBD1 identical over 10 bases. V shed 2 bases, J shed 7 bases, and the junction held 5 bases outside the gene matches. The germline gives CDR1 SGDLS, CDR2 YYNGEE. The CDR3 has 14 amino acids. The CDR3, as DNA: TGTGCCAGCAGCGTCGGGACAGGGGAGGGTGAAGCTTTCTTT. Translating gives CASSVGTGEGEAFF.

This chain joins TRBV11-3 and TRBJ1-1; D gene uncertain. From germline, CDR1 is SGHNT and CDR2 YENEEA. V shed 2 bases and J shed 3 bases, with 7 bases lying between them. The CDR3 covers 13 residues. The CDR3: CASSLNFYTEAFF. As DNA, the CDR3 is TGTGCCAGCAGCTTAAACTTTTACACTGAAGCTTTCTTT.

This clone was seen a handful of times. The DNA for the CDR3 is TGTGCCAGCAGTTCTCAGGGAATCTATGGCTACACCTTC. This encodes CASSSQGIYGYTF. The chain combines TRBV6-5 with TRBJ1-2; weak D call: TRBD1 (5 bases). The CDR3 totals 13 residues. The V end was cut by 4 bases, the J end by 4 bases, with 10 bases between. The germline V gene has CDR1 MNHEY and CDR2 SVGAGI.

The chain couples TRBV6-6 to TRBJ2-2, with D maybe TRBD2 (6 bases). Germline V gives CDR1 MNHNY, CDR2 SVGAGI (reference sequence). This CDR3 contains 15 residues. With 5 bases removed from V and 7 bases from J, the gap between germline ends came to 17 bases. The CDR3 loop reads CASSLARGEDGELFF. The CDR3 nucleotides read TGTGCCAGCAGTCTGGCGCGGGGCGAGGACGGGGAGCTGTTTTTT.

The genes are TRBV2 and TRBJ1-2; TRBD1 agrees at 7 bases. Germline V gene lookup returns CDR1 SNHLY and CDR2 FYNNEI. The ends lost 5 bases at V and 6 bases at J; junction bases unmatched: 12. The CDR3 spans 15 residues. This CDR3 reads CASSKEMTGTHGYTF. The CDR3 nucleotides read TGTGCCAGCAGTAAAGAGATGACAGGGACGCATGGCTACACCTTC. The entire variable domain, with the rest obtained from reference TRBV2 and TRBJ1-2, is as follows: EPEVTQTPSHQVTQMGQEVILRCVPISNHLYFYWYRQILGQKVEFLVSFYNNEISEKSEIFDDQFSVERPDGSNFTLKIRSTKLEDSAMYFCASSKEMTGTHGYTFGSGTRLTVV.

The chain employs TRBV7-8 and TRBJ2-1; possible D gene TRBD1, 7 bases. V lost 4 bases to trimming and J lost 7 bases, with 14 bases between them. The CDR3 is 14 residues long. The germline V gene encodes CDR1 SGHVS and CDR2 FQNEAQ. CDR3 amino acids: CASSSRRGQNEQFF. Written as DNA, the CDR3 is TGTGCCAGCAGCTCAAGGAGGGGGCAAAATGAGCAGTTCTTC.

Here the CDR3 reads CASSADRGLPRQYF. As DNA, the CDR3 is TGTGCCAGCAGTGCCGACAGGGGCCTCCCTCGGCAGTACTTC. The chain carries TRBV2 and TRBJ2-7; TRBD1 matches 8 bases. CDR3 length equals 14 residues. V trimming: 4 bases; J trimming: 9 bases; junction bases outside the gene matches: 11. Per the germline V gene, CDR1 is SNHLY and CDR2 is FYNNEI.

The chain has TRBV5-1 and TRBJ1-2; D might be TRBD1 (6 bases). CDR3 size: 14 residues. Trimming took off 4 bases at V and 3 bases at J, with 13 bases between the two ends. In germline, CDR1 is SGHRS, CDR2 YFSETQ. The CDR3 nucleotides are TGCGCCAGCAGCCGTTTACAGGGCGACTATGGCTACACCTTC. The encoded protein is CASSRLQGDYGYTF.

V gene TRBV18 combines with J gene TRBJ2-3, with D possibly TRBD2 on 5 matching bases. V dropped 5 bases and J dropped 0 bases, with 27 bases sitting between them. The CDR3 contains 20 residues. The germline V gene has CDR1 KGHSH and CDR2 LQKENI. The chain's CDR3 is CASSSRRVSSTQTSTDTQYF. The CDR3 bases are TGTGCCAGCTCATCCCGCCGGGTGTCTAGCACACAGACTAGCACAGATACGCAGTATTTT.

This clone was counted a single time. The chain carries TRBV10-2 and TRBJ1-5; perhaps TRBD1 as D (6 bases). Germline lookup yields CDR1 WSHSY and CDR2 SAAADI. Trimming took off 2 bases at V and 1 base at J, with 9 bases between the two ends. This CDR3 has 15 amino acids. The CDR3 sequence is CASSETGHSNQPQHF. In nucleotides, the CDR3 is TGCGCCAGCAGTGAGACAGGGCACAGCAATCAGCCCCAGCATTTT.

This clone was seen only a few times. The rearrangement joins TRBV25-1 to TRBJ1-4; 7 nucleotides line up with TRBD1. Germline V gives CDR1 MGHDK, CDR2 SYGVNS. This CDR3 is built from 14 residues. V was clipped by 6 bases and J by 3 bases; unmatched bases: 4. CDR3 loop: CASSRDSPNEKLFF. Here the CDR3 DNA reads TGTGCCAGCAGCCGGGACAGCCCTAATGAAAAACTGTTTTTT. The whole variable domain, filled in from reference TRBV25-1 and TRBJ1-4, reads EADIYQTPRYLVIGTGKKITLECSQTMGHDKMYWYQQDPGMELHLIHYSYGVNSTEKGDLSSESTVSRIRTEHFPLTLESARPSHTSQYLCASSRDSPNEKLFFGSGTQLSVL.

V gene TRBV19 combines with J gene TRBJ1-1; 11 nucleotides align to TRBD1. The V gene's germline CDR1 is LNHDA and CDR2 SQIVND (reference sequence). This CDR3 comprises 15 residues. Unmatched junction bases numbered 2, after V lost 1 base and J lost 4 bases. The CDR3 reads CASSIAGTGGTEAFF. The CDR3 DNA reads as TGTGCCAGTAGTATAGCTGGGACAGGGGGCACTGAAGCTTTCTTT. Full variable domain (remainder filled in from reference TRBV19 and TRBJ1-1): DGGITQSPKYLFRKEGQNVTLSCEQNLNHDAMYWYRQDPGQGLRLIYYSQIVNDFQKGDIAEGYSVSREKKESFPLTVTSAQKNPTAFYLCASSIAGTGGTEAFFGQGTRLTVV.

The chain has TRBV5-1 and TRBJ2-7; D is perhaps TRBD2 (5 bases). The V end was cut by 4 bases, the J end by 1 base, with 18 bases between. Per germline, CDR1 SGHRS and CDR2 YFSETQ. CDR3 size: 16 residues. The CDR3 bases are TGCGCCAGCAGCCCGCTTGGAGGACGAGGATCCTACGAGCAGTACTTC. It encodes CASSPLGGRGSYEQYF.

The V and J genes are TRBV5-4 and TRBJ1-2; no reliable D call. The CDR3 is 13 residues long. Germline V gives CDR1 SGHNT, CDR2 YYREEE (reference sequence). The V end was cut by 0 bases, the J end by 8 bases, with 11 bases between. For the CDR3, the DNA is TGTGCCAGCAGCTTGGGGAGGGCGGACGGCTACACCTTC. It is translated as CASSLGRADGYTF.

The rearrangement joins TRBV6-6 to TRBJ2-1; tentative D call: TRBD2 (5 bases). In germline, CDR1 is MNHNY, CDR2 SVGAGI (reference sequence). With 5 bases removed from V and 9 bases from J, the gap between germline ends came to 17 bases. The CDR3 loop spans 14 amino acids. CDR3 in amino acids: CASSRIRLEGEQFF. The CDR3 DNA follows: TGTGCCAGCAGTCGTATTCGGCTCGAGGGTGAGCAGTTCTTC.

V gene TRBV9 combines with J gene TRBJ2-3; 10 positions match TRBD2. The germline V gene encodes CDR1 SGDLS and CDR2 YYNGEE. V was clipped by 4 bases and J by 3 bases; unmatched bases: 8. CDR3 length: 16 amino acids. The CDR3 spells CASSPPRTSGTDTQYF. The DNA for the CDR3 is TGTGCCAGCAGCCCTCCACGGACTAGCGGAACAGATACGCAGTATTTT.

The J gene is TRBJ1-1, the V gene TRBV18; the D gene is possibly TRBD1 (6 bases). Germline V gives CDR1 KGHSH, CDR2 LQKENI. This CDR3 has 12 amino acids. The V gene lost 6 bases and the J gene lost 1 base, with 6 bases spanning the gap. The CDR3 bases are TGTGCCAGCTCGACAGGGAACACTGAAGCTTTCTTT. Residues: CASSTGNTEAFF.

As DNA, the CDR3 is TGCAGCGTTCATGGCGGGCGGCGGGAAAAACTGTTTTTT. Amino acid sequence: CSVHGGRREKLFF. V is TRBV29-1 and J is TRBJ1-4; D uncertain. Germline values: CDR1 SQVTM, CDR2 ANQGSEA. Trimming stripped 5 bases from V and 8 bases from J, with 15 bases between. The CDR3 loop spans 13 amino acids.

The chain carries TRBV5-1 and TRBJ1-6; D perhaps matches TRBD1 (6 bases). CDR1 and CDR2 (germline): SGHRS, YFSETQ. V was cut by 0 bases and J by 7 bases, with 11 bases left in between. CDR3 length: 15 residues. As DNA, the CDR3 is TGCGCCAGCAGCTTGGACAGGGCACAAAATTCACCCCTCCACTTT. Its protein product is CASSLDRAQNSPLHF.

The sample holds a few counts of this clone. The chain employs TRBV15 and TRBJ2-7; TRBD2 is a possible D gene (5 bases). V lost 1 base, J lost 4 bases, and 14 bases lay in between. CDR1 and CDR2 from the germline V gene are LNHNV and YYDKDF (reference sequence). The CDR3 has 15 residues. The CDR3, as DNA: TGTGCCACCAGCAGAGTCGGTGGCAGCGGATACGAGCAGTACTTC. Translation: CATSRVGGSGYEQYF.

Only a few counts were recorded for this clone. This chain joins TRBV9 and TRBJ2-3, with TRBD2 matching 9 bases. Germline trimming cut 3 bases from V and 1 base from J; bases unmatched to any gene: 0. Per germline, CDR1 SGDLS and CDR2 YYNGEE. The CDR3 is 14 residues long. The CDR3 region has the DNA TGTGCCAGCAGCGGACTAGCGGGCACAGATACGCAGTATTTT. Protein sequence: CASSGLAGTDTQYF.

The CDR3 here is CASSHRDRVFNEQFF. As DNA, the CDR3 is TGTGCCAGCAGCCACCGGGACAGGGTTTTCAATGAGCAGTTCTTC. This chain connects TRBV14 to TRBJ2-1, with 9 bases matching TRBD1. The CDR3 covers 15 residues. Unmatched junction bases numbered 6, after V lost 3 bases and J lost 6 bases. CDR1 and CDR2 from the germline V gene are SGHDN and FVKESK.

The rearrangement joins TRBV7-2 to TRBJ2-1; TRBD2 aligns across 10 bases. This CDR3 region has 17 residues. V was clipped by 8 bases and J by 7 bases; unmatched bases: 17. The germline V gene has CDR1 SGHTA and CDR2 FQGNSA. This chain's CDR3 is CASAYMIAGGSGNEQFF. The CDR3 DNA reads TGTGCCAGCGCTTACATGATAGCGGGGGGTTCTGGGAATGAGCAGTTCTTC.

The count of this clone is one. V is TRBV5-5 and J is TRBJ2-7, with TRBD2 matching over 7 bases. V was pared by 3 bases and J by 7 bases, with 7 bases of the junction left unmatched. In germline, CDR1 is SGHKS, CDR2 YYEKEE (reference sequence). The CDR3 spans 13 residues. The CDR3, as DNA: TGTGCCAGCAGCTCCCTCGATAGCGGGGAGCAGTACTTC. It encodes CASSSLDSGEQYF.

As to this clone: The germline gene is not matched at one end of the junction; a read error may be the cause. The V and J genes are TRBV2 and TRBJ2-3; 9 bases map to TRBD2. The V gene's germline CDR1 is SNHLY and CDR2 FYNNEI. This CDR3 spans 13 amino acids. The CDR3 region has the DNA TGTGCCAGCAGTGAATATGTTAGCGGGGGCCATTTTTTT. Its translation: CASSEYVSGGHFF.

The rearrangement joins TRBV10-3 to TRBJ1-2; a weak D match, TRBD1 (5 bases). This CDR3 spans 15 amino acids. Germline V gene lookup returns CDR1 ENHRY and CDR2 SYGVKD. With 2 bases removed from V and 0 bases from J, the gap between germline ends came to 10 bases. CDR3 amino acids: CAISEGVTANYGYTF. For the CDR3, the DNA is TGTGCCATCAGTGAGGGGGTGACAGCTAACTATGGCTACACCTTC.